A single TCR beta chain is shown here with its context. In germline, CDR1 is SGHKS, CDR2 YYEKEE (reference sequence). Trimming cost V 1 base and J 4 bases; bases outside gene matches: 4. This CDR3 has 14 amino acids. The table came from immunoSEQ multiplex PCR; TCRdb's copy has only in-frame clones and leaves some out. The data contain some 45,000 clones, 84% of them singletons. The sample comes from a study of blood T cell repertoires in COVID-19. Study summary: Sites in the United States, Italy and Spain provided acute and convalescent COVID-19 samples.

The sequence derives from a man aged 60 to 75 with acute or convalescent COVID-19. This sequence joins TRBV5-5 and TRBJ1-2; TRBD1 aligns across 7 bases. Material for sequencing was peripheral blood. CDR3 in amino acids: CASSLRQGLYGYTF. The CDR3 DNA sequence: TGTGCCAGCAGCTTGCGACAGGGTCTCTATGGCTACACCTTC.